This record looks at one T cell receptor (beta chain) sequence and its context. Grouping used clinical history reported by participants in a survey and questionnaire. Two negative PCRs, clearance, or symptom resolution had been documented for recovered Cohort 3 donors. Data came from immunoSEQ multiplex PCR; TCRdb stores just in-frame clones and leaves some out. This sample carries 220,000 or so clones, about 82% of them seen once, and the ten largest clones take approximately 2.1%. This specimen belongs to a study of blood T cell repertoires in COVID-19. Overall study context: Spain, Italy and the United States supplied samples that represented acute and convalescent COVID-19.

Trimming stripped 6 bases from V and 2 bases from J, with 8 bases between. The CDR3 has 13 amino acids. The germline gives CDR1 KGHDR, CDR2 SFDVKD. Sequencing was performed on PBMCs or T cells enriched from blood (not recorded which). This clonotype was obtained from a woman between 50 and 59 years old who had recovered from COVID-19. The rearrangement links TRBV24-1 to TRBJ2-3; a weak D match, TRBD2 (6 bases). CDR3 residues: CATSREYTDTQYF. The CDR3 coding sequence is TGTGCCACCAGTCGGGAGTACACAGATACGCAGTATTTT.